What follows are 2 T cell receptor beta chains derived from one specimen sequenced in a study of neoadjuvant anti-PD-1 for oral cavity cancer (dated by TCRdb to about 2021). Library preparation was by the immunoSEQ multiplex PCR assay. Imported from immuneACCESS, the table was reduced by TCRdb to in-frame sequences with V and J called. These copies leave out some clones; in studies compared against another copy, an unresolved V gene accounts for under half, and the cause of the remainder is not known. A total of around 17,000 clones appear in this sample, around 74% of them only once. The top ten hold under 3% of the sample. The meaning of the sample's time point label: before neoadjuvant nivolumab. The material was PBMCs, obtained before nivolumab (anti-PD-1) treatment. The receptors originated from a person aged 35-79 years with oral cavity squamous cell carcinoma.

The chain uses TRBV7-8 and TRBJ1-4; no clear D gene. The CDR3 is 12 residues long. With 5 bases removed from V and 8 bases from J, the gap between germline ends came to 9 bases. The germline V gene has CDR1 SGHVS and CDR2 FQNEAQ. The CDR3 is CASSPIQEKLFF. The CDR3 DNA follows: TGTGCCAGCAGCCCCATTCAGGAAAAACTGTTTTTT.

V is TRBV19 and J is TRBJ2-7; TRBD1 matches at 7 bases. CDR1 LNHDA and CDR2 SQIVND come from the germline V gene (reference sequence). The CDR3 has 14 residues. V lost 3 bases to trimming and J lost 5 bases; unmatched junction nucleotides: 7. The CDR3: CASSIRTGSNEQYF. The DNA of the CDR3 is TGTGCCAGTAGTATCCGGACAGGTTCTAACGAGCAGTACTTC. Full variable domain (remainder filled in from reference TRBV19 and TRBJ2-7): DGGITQSPKYLFRKEGQNVTLSCEQNLNHDAMYWYRQDPGQGLRLIYYSQIVNDFQKGDIAEGYSVSREKKESFPLTVTSAQKNPTAFYLCASSIRTGSNEQYFGPGTRLTVT.